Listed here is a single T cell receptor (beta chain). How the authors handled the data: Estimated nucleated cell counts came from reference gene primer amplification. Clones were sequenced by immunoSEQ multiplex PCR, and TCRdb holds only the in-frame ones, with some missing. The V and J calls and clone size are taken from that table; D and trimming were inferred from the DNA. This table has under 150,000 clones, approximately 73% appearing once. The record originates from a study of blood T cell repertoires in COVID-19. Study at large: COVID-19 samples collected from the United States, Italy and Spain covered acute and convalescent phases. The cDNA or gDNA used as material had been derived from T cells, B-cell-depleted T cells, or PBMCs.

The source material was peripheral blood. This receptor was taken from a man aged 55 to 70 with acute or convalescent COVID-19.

The CDR3 loop is CASRGALRPTGELFF. The DNA for the CDR3 is TGTGCCAGCAGGGGGGCCCTGCGCCCCACCGGGGAGCTGTTTTTT. The gene calls are TRBV5-4 and TRBJ2-2, with D tentatively TRBD1 (6 bases). The germline CDR1 and CDR2 sequences are SGHNT and YYREEE (reference sequence). This CDR3 spans 15 amino acids. With 5 bases removed from V and 4 bases from J, the gap between germline ends came to 15 bases. Drawing the rest from reference TRBV5-4 and TRBJ2-2, the complete variable domain is ETGVTQSPTHLIKTRGQQVTLRCSSQSGHNTVSWYQQALGQGPQFIFQYYREEENGRGNFPPRFSGLQFPNYSSELNVNALELDDSALYLCASRGALRPTGELFFGEGSRLTVL.